The clone carrying this T cell receptor (beta chain) appeared a few times. Its antigen is not known. This specimen belongs to a study of cytomegalovirus exposure and HLA in healthy donors. Overall study: About 77 million unique TCRs from HLA-typed donors made up an early data release.

It was with 60 Vbeta and 13 Jbeta primers that the PCR ran. Method: immunoSEQ multiplex PCR; TCRdb's copy keeps in-frame clones and lacks some. The sample has around 120,000 clones, around 81% seen once. Study-wide points: A later analysis reportedly found that, within productive TCRs, an Asian-associated ancestry cluster had fewer N-insertions than the mean observed across the roughly 690 donors. Most TCR sequences were uncommon, yet certain public TCRs appeared in many donors. Reports showed the classifier diagnosing cytomegalovirus status with high specificity and sensitivity.

Germline V gene data show CDR1 as SGHTA and CDR2 as FQGNSA. The CDR3 spans 14 residues. The V end lost 4 bases, the J end lost 6 bases, and 12 bases lay between the germline ends. This chain links TRBV7-2 with TRBJ2-2, with a tentative D call TRBD2 (6 bases). The sample consisted of PBMCs. This clonotype was obtained from a woman aged 30 to 39 in good health and CMV-seronegative. CDR3 sequence reads: CASSSSGGSGELFF. For the CDR3, the DNA is TGTGCCAGCAGCTCGTCCGGGGGATCCGGGGAGCTGTTTTTT.